This T cell receptor (beta chain) was profiled in a study of control samples from healthy donors and cancer patients. Trimming shortened V by 3 bases and J by 8 bases, and 7 bases separated the two germline ends. Germline V gives CDR1 DFQATT, CDR2 SNEGSKA (reference sequence). This CDR3 has 11 residues. Using immunoSEQ multiplex PCR, the repertoire was profiled, and TCRdb retains in-frame clones only, with some absent. The sample records 130,000 or so clones, approximately 94% being singletons. The V call is TRBV20-1, the J call TRBJ2-2; D not resolved. The sequenced material came from blood. This sequence was found in a man in his forties in good health. DNA of the CDR3: TGCAGTGCTAGTTCGTGGGGGGAGCTGTTTTTT. It is translated as CSASSWGELFF.